This T cell receptor beta chain originates from a study of blood T cell repertoires in COVID-19. Study context: From the United States, Italy and Spain came samples of acute and convalescent COVID-19. The analysed material was cDNA or gDNA that came from T cells, B-cell-depleted T cells, or PBMCs.

The CDR3 sequence is 15 residues long. Looked up from germline, CDR1 is MDHEN and CDR2 is SYDVKM. The V gene lost 11 bases and the J gene lost 4 bases, with 23 bases spanning the gap. Sequencing was performed with immunoSEQ multiplex PCR; in TCRdb, only in-frame clones are kept and a portion is missing. The table shows around 310,000 clones, with around 91% occurring only once. The receptor was derived from a woman aged 55-75 years with acute or convalescent COVID-19. Material: peripheral blood. The chain has TRBV28 and TRBJ1-2; maybe TRBD1 (5 bases). The CDR3 DNA is TGTGCCTGCGACAACCCCCTTGGACACAGCTATGGCTACACCTTC. This codes for CACDNPLGHSYGYTF.